These 2 T cell receptor beta chains came from one sample sequenced in a study of blood T cell repertoires in COVID-19 (dated by TCRdb to about 2020). The method behind the library was the immunoSEQ multiplex PCR assay. TCRdb took this table from immuneACCESS and kept in-frame rearrangements with V and J called. Such tables lack part of the clones; where checked against another copy, unresolved V genes explain under half of the gap, and the rest is unexplained. This sample comprises 280,000 or so clones, roughly 86% of them detected only once. The top ten constitute roughly 9.1% of the sample. Sequenced material: peripheral blood. These receptors all stem from a man between 18 and 35 years old with active or convalescent COVID-19.

This chain joins TRBV2 and TRBJ2-7, with 8 bases matching TRBD1. This CDR3 has 15 amino acids. V gave up 10 bases and J gave up 0 bases; unmatched junction bases: 11. The germline gives CDR1 SNHLY, CDR2 FYNNEI. The CDR3 nucleotides read TGTGCCACCAACGCCCAGGGGGCTAGCTCCTACGAGCAGTACTTC. Its translation is CATNAQGASSYEQYF.

V usage is TRBV3-1 (or the pseudogene TRBV3-2) and J usage is TRBJ2-7; a possible D gene is TRBD2 (5 bases). V lost 9 bases to trimming and J lost 5 bases, with 8 bases between them. CDR1 is LGHDT and CDR2 is YNNKEL in the germline V gene (reference sequence). The CDR3 extends over 10 amino acids. CDR3 amino acids: CARKRDEQYF. In DNA, the CDR3 is TGTGCCAGGAAGAGGGACGAGCAGTACTTC.